This passage covers 32 T cell receptor beta chains from one sample sequenced in a study of control samples from healthy donors and cancer patients. TCRdb's copy holds only in-frame clones and misses some; the assay was immunoSEQ multiplex PCR. There are 35,000 to 55,000 clones in the sample; approximately 89% occur only once, and 22% lies in the top ten. The specimen was PBMCs. These receptors came from a woman aged 40 to 55 with head and neck cancer.

The chain is built from TRBV6-5 and TRBJ1-1; D might be TRBD1 (5 bases). The germline V and J ends were trimmed by 7 bases and 10 bases, with 13 bases remaining between them. The length of the CDR3 is 11 residues. Germline V gives CDR1 MNHEY, CDR2 SVGAGI. CDR3 region: CASTTATRAFF. The CDR3, as DNA: TGTGCCAGCACGACAGCGACACGAGCTTTCTTT.

V and J are TRBV4-2 and TRBJ2-1; D unclear. Germline-derived CDR1 and CDR2 are LGHNA and YNFKEQ. Trimming removed 5 bases at V and 9 bases at J, with 11 bases between. This CDR3 region has 12 residues. The DNA of the CDR3 is TGTGCCAGCAGCTACTTAGAGGCTGAGCAGTTCTTC. Translated, it gives CASSYLEAEQFF.

This chain joins TRBV7-2 and TRBJ2-7; 9 nucleotides agree with TRBD1. The junction had 3 bases not matched to a gene; V was cut back by 5 bases and J by 4 bases. The germline CDR1 and CDR2 sequences are SGHTA and FQGNSA. The length of the CDR3 is 13 residues. Here the CDR3 reads CASSRTGEYEQYF. The CDR3, as DNA: TGTGCCAGCAGCCGGACAGGGGAGTACGAGCAGTACTTC.

This chain uses TRBV7-9 with TRBJ1-1; maybe TRBD1 (6 bases). CDR3 length: 12 residues. V lost 3 bases to trimming and J lost 5 bases, with 7 bases between them. In germline, CDR1 is SEHNR, CDR2 FQNEAQ (reference sequence). The CDR3 nucleotides read TGTGCCAGCAGCTTTCAGGGGACTGAAGCTTTCTTT. Translated, it gives CASSFQGTEAFF. The full variable domain, completed using reference TRBV7-9 and TRBJ1-1, is DTGVSQNPRHKITKRGQNVTFRCDPISEHNRLYWYRQTLGQGPEFLTYFQNEAQLEKSRLLSDRFSAERPKGSFSTLEIQRTEQGDSAMYLCASSFQGTEAFFGQGTRLTVV.

CDR3 loop: CASSLAGSNEQFF. The CDR3 DNA reads as TGTGCCAGCAGCCTAGCGGGGAGCAATGAGCAGTTCTTC. The chain employs TRBV4-2 and TRBJ2-1; 8 bases fit TRBD2. The trim removed 4 bases at V and 6 bases at J, leaving 2 bases unmatched. Germline CDR1 LGHNA, CDR2 YNFKEQ. The CDR3 contains 13 residues.

This sequence joins TRBV4-2 and TRBJ2-2, with TRBD2 matching over 12 bases. The germline V gene encodes CDR1 LGHNA and CDR2 YNFKEQ. V was clipped by 2 bases and J by 7 bases; unmatched bases: 14. The CDR3 length is 19 residues. Here the CDR3 reads CASSQRLAGDLPEGGELFF. The CDR3 region has the DNA TGTGCCAGCAGCCAAAGACTAGCGGGGGACCTCCCCGAGGGCGGGGAGCTGTTTTTT.

The chain links TRBV28 to TRBJ2-4, with TRBD2 as a possible D gene (7 bases). The CDR3 has 17 residues. V was cut by 4 bases and J by 0 bases, with 16 bases left in between. CDR1 MDHEN and CDR2 SYDVKM come from the germline V gene. CDR3 region: CASSSPGGGLAKNIQYF. As DNA, the CDR3 is TGTGCCAGCAGTTCTCCGGGGGGCGGTCTAGCCAAAAACATTCAGTACTTC.

The chain joins TRBV4-1 to TRBJ2-7, with D possibly being TRBD1 (5 bases). The length of the CDR3 is 14 residues. Germline V gene sequence: CDR1 MGHRA, CDR2 YSYEKL. V gave up 4 bases and J gave up 7 bases, with 17 bases separating them. The CDR3 loop reads CASSRGPTGREQYF. CDR3 DNA: TGCGCCAGCAGCCGGGGCCCCACCGGACGGGAGCAGTACTTC.

The table lists this clone with a count of one. V gene TRBV3-1 (or the pseudogene TRBV3-2) combines with J gene TRBJ1-2; D may be TRBD1 (5 bases). The CDR3 runs 12 residues. Germline V CDR1 and CDR2: LGHDT, YNNKEL (reference sequence). V lost 1 base, J lost 6 bases, and 6 bases lay in between. The CDR3, as DNA: TGTGCCAGCAGCCAAGGAGGGGATGGCTACACCTTC. It is translated as CASSQGGDGYTF.

V gene TRBV28 combines with J gene TRBJ1-5; D perhaps matches TRBD1 (5 bases). V was clipped by 2 bases and J by 6 bases, with 14 bases between them. The CDR3 has 15 amino acids. Germline V gene sequence: CDR1 MDHEN, CDR2 SYDVKM. The CDR3 spells CASSLDQVGGQPQHF. CDR3 sequence (DNA): TGTGCCAGCAGTTTAGACCAGGTTGGGGGTCAGCCCCAGCATTTT.

The genes are TRBV29-1 and TRBJ1-2; TRBD1 aligns across 12 bases. Germline V lookup: CDR1 SQVTM, CDR2 ANQGSEA. V gave up 6 bases and J gave up 7 bases; unmatched junction bases: 3. The CDR3 consists of 12 residues. CDR3 sequence reads: CSVGQGAAGYTF. The CDR3 bases are TGCAGCGTGGGACAGGGGGCGGCTGGCTACACCTTC.

This rearrangement joins TRBV4-1 to TRBJ1-2, with 10 bases identical to TRBD1. Trimming at V came to 1 base and at J to 7 bases, leaving 3 bases not matched to a gene. The CDR3 is made up of 14 amino acids. Germline V gene sequence: CDR1 MGHRA, CDR2 YSYEKL. CDR3 nucleotides: TGCGCCAGCAGCCAAGGACAGGGGGCTTTTGGCTACACCTTC. It encodes CASSQGQGAFGYTF.

The V call is TRBV7-9, the J call TRBJ2-1; the D gene could be TRBD1 or TRBD2 (5 bases each). The V end was cut by 1 base, the J end by 10 bases, with 11 bases between. Germline V gene sequence: CDR1 SEHNR, CDR2 FQNEAQ (reference sequence). CDR3 size: 13 residues. Here the CDR3 DNA reads TGTGCCAGCAGCTTAGAACCTGGGGGAGAGCAGTTCTTC. This encodes CASSLEPGGEQFF.

The rearrangement links TRBV29-1 to TRBJ1-2; no clear D. This CDR3 has 12 amino acids. The V and J ends lost 3 bases and 4 bases respectively, with 9 bases between them. The germline V gene encodes CDR1 SQVTM and CDR2 ANQGSEA. This chain's CDR3 is CSVEWLGYGYTF. The CDR3 DNA is TGCAGCGTTGAGTGGTTGGGCTATGGCTACACCTTC.

The V call is TRBV15, the J call TRBJ1-2; no definite D call. Germline V gives CDR1 LNHNV, CDR2 YYDKDF (reference sequence). Trimming shortened V by 1 base and J by 4 bases, and 13 bases separated the two germline ends. The CDR3 runs 15 residues. Here the CDR3 DNA reads TGTGCCACCAGCAGAGTGAAGCTCTTGGGCTATGGCTACACCTTC. This encodes CATSRVKLLGYGYTF.

V gene TRBV6-1 combines with J gene TRBJ2-1, with TRBD2 matching 9 bases. Germline CDR1 MNHNS, CDR2 SASEGT. V shed 4 bases, J shed 3 bases, and the junction held 10 bases outside the gene matches. This CDR3 has 17 amino acids. The DNA of the CDR3 is TGTGCCAGCAGTGTTCAACGCGGGGGGGCCTTCTACAATGAGCAGTTCTTC. Protein sequence: CASSVQRGGAFYNEQFF.

The chain uses TRBV12-3 or TRBV12-4 and TRBJ1-1, with D possibly being TRBD1 (5 bases). Trimming cost V 6 bases and J 3 bases, with 11 bases left between them. The CDR3 loop spans 13 amino acids. The CDR3 DNA follows: TGTGCCAGCAGCAGCGCGGGGCACACTGAAGCTTTCTTT. Translating it yields CASSSAGHTEAFF.

This clone was observed a single time. The rearrangement links TRBV2 to TRBJ2-7; D is uncertain. This CDR3 region has 14 residues. Germline CDR1 is SNHLY and CDR2 is FYNNEI. V was trimmed by 5 bases and J by 0 bases, leaving 11 bases between them. The CDR3 loop is CASSSGRNSYEQYF. As DNA, the CDR3 is TGTGCCAGCAGTTCCGGCAGGAACTCCTACGAGCAGTACTTC.

The chain couples TRBV2 to TRBJ1-2; TRBD1 aligns across 10 bases. CDR1 SNHLY and CDR2 FYNNEI come from the germline V gene. Trimming took 7 bases from V and 0 from J; bases not matched to a gene: 2. The CDR3 runs to 14 residues. The CDR3 DNA sequence: TGTGCCAGCAACGGACAGGGGGCTAACTATGGCTACACCTTC. Translation gives CASNGQGANYGYTF.

The chain has TRBV6-6 and TRBJ2-7, with a possible D match to TRBD2 (5 bases). Looked up from germline, CDR1 is MNHNY and CDR2 is SVGAGI (reference sequence). V was trimmed by 0 bases and J by 5 bases, leaving 17 bases between them. This CDR3 region has 16 residues. Written as DNA, the CDR3 is TGTGCCAGCAGTTACTCTGACACAGCGAGGGCAAACGAGCAGTACTTC. It codes for CASSYSDTARANEQYF.

This clone was detected once. The rearrangement links TRBV3-1 (or the pseudogene TRBV3-2) to TRBJ1-1; D call uncertain. The CDR3 extends over 15 amino acids. The germline V and J ends were trimmed by 0 bases and 0 bases, with 8 bases remaining between them. The germline V gene encodes CDR1 LGHDT and CDR2 YNNKEL (reference sequence). The CDR3 loop reads CASSQDVGMNTEAFF. CDR3 in DNA: TGTGCCAGCAGCCAAGACGTGGGCATGAACACTGAAGCTTTCTTT.

V and J are TRBV10-1 and TRBJ2-3; 8 bases agree with TRBD2. The CDR3 runs to 16 residues. V lost 5 bases to trimming and J lost 4 bases; unmatched junction nucleotides: 11. The germline V gene has CDR1 WNHNN and CDR2 SYGVQD (reference sequence). CDR3 sequence: CASSQLAGKGPDTQYF. The CDR3 nucleotides read TGCGCCAGCAGTCAGTTAGCGGGAAAGGGGCCAGATACGCAGTATTTT.

This clone was recorded once. The chain joins TRBV3-1 (or the pseudogene TRBV3-2) to TRBJ1-6; D unresolved. Germline lookup yields CDR1 LGHDT and CDR2 YNNKEL (reference sequence). V shed 3 bases and J shed 7 bases, with 13 bases lying between them. This CDR3 region has 15 residues. The CDR3 loop is CASSQGLISNSPLHF. CDR3 DNA: TGTGCCAGCAGCCAGGGATTGATCTCAAATTCACCCCTCCACTTT.

The rearrangement uses TRBV3-1 (or the pseudogene TRBV3-2) and TRBJ1-1, with D uncertain. Germline-derived CDR1 and CDR2 are LGHDT and YNNKEL (reference sequence). V lost 9 bases to trimming and J lost 4 bases, with 15 bases between them. The CDR3 is made up of 13 amino acids. The DNA of the CDR3 is TGTGCCAGTCGTTTCGCCGGGAGCACTGAAGCTTTCTTT. As protein: CASRFAGSTEAFF.

The J gene is TRBJ1-2, the V gene TRBV5-6; D unclear. The CDR3 consists of 15 residues. Trimming removed 4 bases from V and 6 bases from J, with 19 bases in between. Germline CDR1 is SGHDT and CDR2 is YYEEEE. The CDR3 spells CASSPAGRTAHGYTF. The CDR3 coding sequence is TGTGCCAGCAGCCCCGCCGGTCGAACAGCCCATGGCTACACCTTC.

The chain employs TRBV7-3 and TRBJ2-3, with D possibly matching TRBD2 (5 bases). Deletions cut 0 bases from V and 1 base from J, with 5 bases between. There are 14 residues in the CDR3. Germline lookup yields CDR1 SGHTA and CDR2 FQGTGA. The CDR3 region has the DNA TGTGCCAGCAGCTTAACGGGAGGCACAGATACGCAGTATTTT. It encodes CASSLTGGTDTQYF.

The chain recombines TRBV18 with TRBJ1-1; D is unresolved. The length of the CDR3 is 12 residues. V lost 3 bases to trimming and J lost 1 base, with 3 bases between them. Germline V gene data show CDR1 as KGHSH and CDR2 as LQKENI. The CDR3 reads CASSPTNTEAFF. CDR3 sequence (DNA): TGTGCCAGCTCACCTACGAACACTGAAGCTTTCTTT. Complete variable domain (other parts from reference TRBV18 and TRBJ1-1): NAGVMQNPRHLVRRRGQEARLRCSPMKGHSHVYWYRQLPEEGLKFMVYLQKENIIDESGMPKERFSAEFPKEGPSILRIQQVVRGDSAAYFCASSPTNTEAFFGQGTRLTVV.

The CDR3 spells CASSRGLAKNIQYF. For the CDR3, the DNA is TGTGCCAGCAGTCGAGGACTAGCCAAAAACATTCAGTACTTC. This chain connects TRBV9 to TRBJ2-4; a possible D gene is TRBD2 (5 bases). V lost 5 bases and J lost 0, with 9 bases in between. The CDR3 length is 14 residues. Germline V gives CDR1 SGDLS, CDR2 YYNGEE.

The CDR3 sequence is CASSRGDLGADTQYF. CDR3 nucleotide sequence: TGCGCCAGCAGCCGAGGGGATTTGGGGGCAGATACGCAGTATTTT. V gene TRBV5-1 combines with J gene TRBJ2-3; either TRBD1 or TRBD2 may supply D (5 bases each). There are 15 residues in the CDR3. Trimming took 4 bases from V and 4 from J, leaving 16 bases between them. CDR1 is SGHRS, CDR2 YFSETQ, per germline.

The chain links TRBV7-9 to TRBJ2-5; possible D gene TRBD2, 6 bases. The CDR3 has 14 amino acids. V was cut by 3 bases and J by 3 bases, with 11 bases left in between. Germline V CDR1 and CDR2: SEHNR, FQNEAQ (reference sequence). The CDR3 spells CASSFWGEKETQYF. In DNA, the CDR3 is TGTGCCAGCAGCTTTTGGGGGGAGAAAGAGACCCAGTACTTC.

The chain joins TRBV6-4 to TRBJ2-3; possible D gene TRBD2, 6 bases. This CDR3 is 15 amino acids long. The germline gives CDR1 MRHNA, CDR2 SNTAGT. The ends were cut back, 6 bases at V and 3 bases at J, with 16 bases in the middle. The DNA of the CDR3 is TGTGCCAGCAGCCCATGGGGGGTGATAACAGATACGCAGTATTTT. Translated: CASSPWGVITDTQYF.

This clone occurred once. The V and J genes are TRBV13 and TRBJ2-2, with 9 bases fitting TRBD1. This CDR3 contains 13 residues. V lost 5 bases to trimming and J lost 8 bases; unmatched junction nucleotides: 3. Germline V gene lookup returns CDR1 PRHDT and CDR2 FYEKMQ (reference sequence). CDR3 region: CASSGQGSGELFF. CDR3 nucleotides: TGTGCCAGCAGCGGACAGGGGAGTGGGGAGCTGTTTTTT.